One and the same sample provided the 27 T cell receptor beta chains below, sequenced in a study of long-term antiretroviral therapy in people with HIV. Samples were assayed with immunoSEQ v3.0 at survey level. Assay used: immunoSEQ multiplex PCR; TCRdb lists only in-frame clones, some missing. Found here are under 20,000 clones, 80% of them singletons; the top ten hold about 10%. The sample was unsorted PBMCs, taken 0.2 years after starting antiretroviral therapy. These receptors were collected from a woman between 35 and 50 years old with HIV.

J is TRBJ2-7 and V is TRBV18; 12 bases align to TRBD2. This CDR3 is built from 20 residues. Germline V gene sequence: CDR1 KGHSH, CDR2 LQKENI. The trim removed 1 base at V and 2 bases at J, leaving 15 bases unmatched. The CDR3 nucleotides are TGTGCCAGCTCACCACGAAGGTTGACTAGCGGGAGTGTAGTAACCTACGAGCAGTACTTC. Encoded protein: CASSPRRLTSGSVVTYEQYF.

This clone has only a few counts. The chain carries TRBV19 and TRBJ1-6; D unresolved. The CDR3 is 16 residues long. The ends were cut back, 3 bases at V and 6 bases at J, with 15 bases in the middle. Germline V CDR1 and CDR2: LNHDA, SQIVND (reference sequence). The CDR3 region is CASSMIWSSINSPLHF. CDR3 nucleotides: TGTGCCAGTAGTATGATTTGGTCCTCAATTAATTCACCCCTCCACTTT.

The sample holds one count of this clone. The chain uses TRBV25-1 and TRBJ1-1; 7 nucleotides match TRBD1. Germline V gene lookup returns CDR1 MGHDK and CDR2 SYGVNS. The junction had 7 bases not matched to a gene; V was cut back by 6 bases and J by 0 bases. CDR3 size: 15 residues. The CDR3 sequence is CASRTDRVVNTEAFF. The CDR3, as DNA: TGTGCCAGCAGGACTGACAGGGTAGTGAACACTGAAGCTTTCTTT.

This clone showed up just once. V usage is TRBV4-1 and J usage is TRBJ1-4; TRBD1 might be the D (5 bases). V was cut by 0 bases and J by 8 bases, with 13 bases left in between. Per germline, CDR1 MGHRA and CDR2 YSYEKL. CDR3 size: 15 residues. CDR3 nucleotide sequence: TGCGCCAGCAGCCAAGATTCGGGGGGTGGCGAAAAACTGTTTTTT. This translates into CASSQDSGGGEKLFF.

CDR3 sequence: CASSLTSGTEAFF. For the CDR3, the DNA is TGTGCCAGCAGTTTAACCTCGGGCACTGAAGCTTTCTTT. The chain is built from TRBV27 and TRBJ1-1; no clear D gene. The CDR3 runs 13 residues. CDR1 MNHEY and CDR2 SMNVEV come from the germline V gene (reference sequence). Trimming removed 2 bases at V and 4 bases at J, with 8 bases between.

The V call is TRBV5-6, the J call TRBJ2-1, with D uncertain. Germline CDR1 and CDR2: SGHDT and YYEEEE. Trimming stripped 7 bases from V and 5 bases from J, with 10 bases between. The CDR3 loop spans 12 amino acids. The CDR3 reads CASGLYDNEQFF. CDR3 coding DNA: TGTGCCAGCGGCCTATACGACAATGAGCAGTTCTTC.

The chain links TRBV4-2 to TRBJ2-3; no firm D call. The CDR3 is 15 residues long. The V gene lost 0 bases and the J gene lost 2 bases, with 9 bases spanning the gap. Germline V gene sequence: CDR1 LGHNA, CDR2 YNFKEQ. The DNA of the CDR3 is TGTGCCAGCAGCCAAGATAGAATAGTCACAGATACGCAGTATTTT. Protein sequence: CASSQDRIVTDTQYF.

V and J are TRBV19 and TRBJ2-2, with a tentative D call TRBD1 (5 bases). Germline V CDR1 and CDR2: LNHDA, SQIVND (reference sequence). This CDR3 is built from 15 residues. V lost 2 bases, J lost 2 bases, and 9 bases lay in between. CDR3 nucleotides: TGTGCCAGTAGTATAACAGGACCCAACACCGGGGAGCTGTTTTTT. Amino acids: CASSITGPNTGELFF.

This clone was counted once. The chain carries TRBV5-8 and TRBJ1-2; D unresolved. This CDR3 is 13 amino acids long. Germline V gene data show CDR1 as SGHTS and CDR2 as YDEGEE. Trimming cost V 0 bases and J 8 bases, with 11 bases left between them. CDR3 nucleotide sequence: TGTGCCAGCAGCTTGGTTTCGTTGGGGGGCTACACCTTC. This gives the protein CASSLVSLGGYTF.

The chain combines TRBV29-1 with TRBJ2-1; weak D call: TRBD2 (5 bases). Germline V gene data show CDR1 as SQVTM and CDR2 as ANQGSEA. This CDR3 spans 13 amino acids. V was cut by 1 base and J by 4 bases, with 8 bases left in between. The CDR3 DNA is TGCAGCGTTGAAGGGTGGACTTACAATGAGCAGTTCTTC. Translated: CSVEGWTYNEQFF.

V gene TRBV5-6 combines with J gene TRBJ1-5; D call uncertain. V gave up 0 bases and J gave up 4 bases, with 2 bases separating them. Germline assignment: CDR1 SGHDT and CDR2 YYEEEE. The CDR3 has 12 amino acids. CDR3 sequence (DNA): TGTGCCAGCAGCTTGGGGAATCAGCCCCAGCATTTT. Its protein is CASSLGNQPQHF.

V and J are TRBV21-1 and TRBJ1-1; the table's D call, TRBD1, was not checked against the DNA. TRBV21-1 is given as a pseudogene. CDR3 length: 16 amino acids. The CDR3 DNA reads TGTGCCAGCAGCAAAGCGCAACAGGGGGGGATCACTGAAGCTTTCTTT. This codes for CASSKAQQGGITEAFF.

This clone has only one observation. The genes are TRBV7-2 and TRBJ2-3; D gene uncertain. Germline CDR1 is SGHTA and CDR2 is FQGNSA. With 8 bases removed from V and 0 bases from J, the gap between germline ends came to 12 bases. The CDR3 is 14 amino acids. The CDR3 DNA reads TGTGCCAGCGGAAAAGGCTACAGCACAGATACGCAGTATTTT. It specifies CASGKGYSTDTQYF.

This clone was detected only a few times. The genes are TRBV5-4 and TRBJ1-2, with TRBD1 as a possible D gene (5 bases). Germline lookup yields CDR1 SGHNT and CDR2 YYREEE (reference sequence). Trimming shortened V by 3 bases and J by 6 bases, and 12 bases separated the two germline ends. The CDR3 has 13 residues. The CDR3, as DNA: TGTGCCAGCAGCTCGCAGGGAGAGGATGGCTACACCTTC. This sequence encodes CASSSQGEDGYTF.

This clone has only one observation. The CDR3 sequence: CASSPRTVREGYTF. The CDR3 coding sequence is TGTGCCAGCTCACCAAGGACGGTGAGGGAAGGCTACACCTTC. This rearrangement joins TRBV18 to TRBJ1-2; D call uncertain. The germline V and J ends were trimmed by 2 bases and 8 bases, with 15 bases remaining between them. From germline, CDR1 is KGHSH and CDR2 LQKENI. The CDR3 consists of 14 residues.

V is TRBV7-9 and J is TRBJ2-7; D remains unclear. The germline CDR1 and CDR2 sequences are SEHNR and FQNEAQ (reference sequence). With 0 bases removed from V and 0 bases from J, the gap between germline ends came to 9 bases. The CDR3 is made up of 15 amino acids. The CDR3 loop reads CASSLAGQTSYEQYF. CDR3 in DNA: TGTGCCAGCAGCTTAGCAGGTCAGACCTCCTACGAGCAGTACTTC.

The chain couples TRBV4-3 to TRBJ2-7; no clear D gene. The length of the CDR3 is 14 residues. V dropped 0 bases and J dropped 2 bases, with 8 bases sitting between them. Germline V lookup: CDR1 LGHNA, CDR2 YSLEER. The CDR3 loop reads CASSQDPGAYEQYF. The CDR3 nucleotides read TGCGCCAGCAGCCAAGATCCAGGAGCCTACGAGCAGTACTTC.

The chain links TRBV29-1 to TRBJ2-7; the D is unclear. This CDR3 is 11 amino acids long. Germline V gives CDR1 SQVTM, CDR2 ANQGSEA. Trimming stripped 4 bases from V and 2 bases from J, with 6 bases between. The DNA for the CDR3 is TGCAGCGTTGTCTTTACCTACGAGCAGTACTTC. This translates into CSVVFTYEQYF.

This clone came up once. This chain uses TRBV5-6 with TRBJ1-2; D unresolved. The CDR3 sequence is 14 residues long. Trimming left V 7 bases short and J 5 bases short, with 18 bases between. In germline, CDR1 is SGHDT, CDR2 YYEEEE. CDR3 in DNA: TGTGCCAGCGGCCTACCTCCAGGTTCTTATGGCTACACCTTC. Residues: CASGLPPGSYGYTF.

This chain links TRBV5-4 with TRBJ2-1; 8 nucleotides align to TRBD2. Trimming at V came to 6 bases and at J to 1 base, leaving 6 bases not matched to a gene. Germline V lookup: CDR1 SGHNT, CDR2 YYREEE (reference sequence). The CDR3 totals 15 residues. The CDR3: CASTPGLVSYNEQFF. DNA for the CDR3: TGTGCCAGCACTCCGGGACTAGTGTCCTACAATGAGCAGTTCTTC. Full variable domain (rest looked up from reference TRBV5-4 and TRBJ2-1): ETGVTQSPTHLIKTRGQQVTLRCSSQSGHNTVSWYQQALGQGPQFIFQYYREEENGRGNFPPRFSGLQFPNYSSELNVNALELDDSALYLCASTPGLVSYNEQFFGPGTRLTVL.

This clone turned up a few times. The rearrangement links TRBV5-1 to TRBJ1-4; D remains unclear. This CDR3 comprises 12 residues. Deletions cut 0 bases from V and 8 bases from J, with 5 bases between. Germline V gives CDR1 SGHRS, CDR2 YFSETQ. This CDR3 reads CASSLVREKLFF. CDR3 sequence (DNA): TGCGCCAGCAGCTTGGTACGCGAAAAACTGTTTTTT.

V gene TRBV7-8 combines with J gene TRBJ2-7, with 13 nucleotides matching TRBD2. V lost 10 bases to trimming and J lost 6 bases; unmatched junction nucleotides: 3. Per the germline V gene, CDR1 is SGHVS and CDR2 is FQNEAQ. There are 12 residues in the CDR3. CDR3 region: CATRTSGSEQYF. CDR3 nucleotides: TGTGCCACCAGGACTAGCGGGAGCGAGCAGTACTTC. Supplemented by reference TRBV7-8 and TRBJ2-7, the full variable domain reads GAGVSQSPRYKVAKRGQDVALRCDPISGHVSLFWYQQALGQGPEFLTYFQNEAQLDKSGLPSDRFFAERPEGSVSTLKIQRTQQEDSAVYLCATRTSGSEQYFGPGTRLTVT.

The sample holds one count of this clone. Here the CDR3 reads CASSLGGLAYGYTF. The CDR3 coding sequence is TGTGCCAGCAGCCTCGGGGGATTGGCCTATGGCTACACCTTC. The chain combines TRBV28 with TRBJ1-2; D may be TRBD1 (5 bases). CDR3 length: 14 residues. Trimming stripped 6 bases from V and 4 bases from J, with 15 bases between. Germline V CDR1 and CDR2: MDHEN, SYDVKM.

This clone was detected only once. This rearrangement joins TRBV7-9 to TRBJ2-7; unclear D gene. The germline V and J ends were trimmed by 2 bases and 0 bases, with 8 bases remaining between them. The CDR3 contains 14 residues. The germline gives CDR1 SEHNR, CDR2 FQNEAQ (reference sequence). CDR3 region: CASSLNTLSYEQYF. CDR3 bases: TGTGCCAGCAGCTTAAATACCCTCTCCTACGAGCAGTACTTC.

The CDR3 DNA follows: TGTGCCAGCAGGCTAGGTAGGGGTACCTATGGCTACACCTTC. It encodes CASRLGRGTYGYTF. The V call is TRBV27, the J call TRBJ1-2; D is perhaps TRBD1 (5 bases). The germline V gene has CDR1 MNHEY and CDR2 SMNVEV (reference sequence). The length of the CDR3 is 14 residues. Trimming pared 6 bases from V and 4 bases from J, leaving 15 bases between.

This clone was detected only once. This rearrangement joins TRBV5-6 to TRBJ1-5; 8 bases agree with TRBD1. The CDR3 sequence is 14 residues long. J lost 1 base, V lost 4 bases, and 1 base had no gene match. The germline V gene encodes CDR1 SGHDT and CDR2 YYEEEE. The CDR3 sequence is CASSRTGSNQPQHF. Written as DNA, the CDR3 is TGTGCCAGCAGCCGGACAGGGAGCAATCAGCCCCAGCATTTT. Complete variable domain (other parts from reference TRBV5-6 and TRBJ1-5): DAGVTQSPTHLIKTRGQQVTLRCSPKSGHDTVSWYQQALGQGPQFIFQYYEEEERQRGNFPDRFSGHQFPNYSSELNVNALLLGDSALYLCASSRTGSNQPQHFGDGTRLSIL.

The chain has TRBV5-4 and TRBJ1-2; a weak D match, TRBD1 (6 bases). CDR1 is SGHNT, CDR2 YYREEE, per germline (reference sequence). Trimming took 0 bases from V and 7 from J, leaving 13 bases between them. CDR3 length: 14 residues. Here the CDR3 DNA reads TGTGCCAGCAGCTTGGAGTCGGGGGCGGCTGGCTACACCTTC. It yields the protein CASSLESGAAGYTF.